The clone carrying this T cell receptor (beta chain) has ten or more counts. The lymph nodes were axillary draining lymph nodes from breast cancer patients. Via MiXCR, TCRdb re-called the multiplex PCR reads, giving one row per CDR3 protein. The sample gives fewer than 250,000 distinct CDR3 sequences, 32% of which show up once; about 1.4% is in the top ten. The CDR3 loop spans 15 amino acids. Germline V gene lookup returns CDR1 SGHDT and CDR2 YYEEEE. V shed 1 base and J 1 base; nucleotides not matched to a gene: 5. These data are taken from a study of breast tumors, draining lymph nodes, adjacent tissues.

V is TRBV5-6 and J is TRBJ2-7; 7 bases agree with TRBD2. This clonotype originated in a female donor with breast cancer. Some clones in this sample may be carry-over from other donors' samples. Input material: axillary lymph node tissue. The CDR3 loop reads CASSLRGGGSYEQYF. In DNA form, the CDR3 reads TGTGCCAGCAGCTTGCGTGGGGGGGGTTCCTACGAGCAGTACTTC.